Presented here are 19 T cell receptor beta chains from one specimen sequenced in a study of shared clonotypes between healthy human individuals. Generated by immunoSEQ multiplex PCR, the TCRdb table keeps only in-frame clones and is missing some. The table shows some 480,000 clones, with around 79% occurring only once. The sequencing input was PBMCs. The origin of the receptors is a middle-aged woman in good health. Some clones in this sample may be carry-over from other donors' samples.

This rearrangement joins TRBV18 to TRBJ1-1; 7 positions match TRBD1. The CDR3 has 16 amino acids. CDR1 and CDR2 (germline): KGHSH, LQKENI. J was trimmed by 3 bases and V by 0 bases; bases with no gene match: 7. As DNA, the CDR3 is TGTGCCAGCTCACCACCGGGGAGCAGGGGGGACACTGAAGCTTTCTTT. Translated: CASSPPGSRGDTEAFF.

About this clone: The sample holds other DNA sequences that translate to the same CDR3. V is TRBV2 and J is TRBJ2-2; 7 bases match TRBD1. V dropped 5 bases and J dropped 0; count of bases not matched to a gene: 3. This CDR3 spans 15 amino acids. CDR1 is SNHLY, CDR2 FYNNEI, per germline. CDR3 in amino acids: CASSWTGPNTGELFF. The CDR3 nucleotides read TGTGCCAGCAGTTGGACAGGTCCGAACACCGGGGAGCTGTTTTTT.

This chain uses TRBV18 with TRBJ2-7, with D perhaps TRBD1 (6 bases). This CDR3 has 14 residues. V lost 1 base to trimming and J lost 6 bases, with 13 bases between them. Germline assignment: CDR1 KGHSH and CDR2 LQKENI. CDR3 protein: CASSPRQGGGEQYF. DNA of the CDR3: TGTGCCAGCTCACCACGGCAAGGGGGTGGCGAGCAGTACTTC.

This chain joins TRBV25-1 and TRBJ2-2; no definite D call. V was cut by 1 base and J by 1 base, with 13 bases left in between. The CDR3 is 17 amino acids. The germline CDR1 and CDR2 sequences are MGHDK and SYGVNS. The CDR3 sequence: CASSESVRRGNTGELFF. As DNA, the CDR3 is TGTGCCAGCAGTGAATCGGTCAGGAGAGGGAACACCGGGGAGCTGTTTTTT.

The chain links TRBV2 to TRBJ2-1; perhaps TRBD2 as D (5 bases). Germline V gene lookup returns CDR1 SNHLY and CDR2 FYNNEI. The ends were cut back, 5 bases at V and 4 bases at J, with 18 bases in the middle. This CDR3 region has 16 residues. The DNA for the CDR3 is TGTGCCAGCAGTACCCATGGAGGCTCAATTTACAATGAGCAGTTCTTC. Translated: CASSTHGGSIYNEQFF.

This clone came up a few times. The rearrangement joins TRBV29-1 to TRBJ1-5; TRBD1 might be the D (5 bases). This CDR3 has 13 amino acids. CDR1 and CDR2 from the germline V gene are SQVTM and ANQGSEA. The V end was cut by 6 bases, the J end by 5 bases, with 14 bases between. CDR3 residues: CSVLDSAHQPQHF. CDR3 bases: TGCAGCGTCCTAGACAGCGCACATCAGCCCCAGCATTTT.

The rearrangement links TRBV10-3 to TRBJ2-1, with a possible D match to TRBD2 (6 bases). The CDR3 totals 16 residues. CDR1 ENHRY and CDR2 SYGVKD come from the germline V gene. The V gene lost 6 bases and the J gene lost 0 bases, with 15 bases spanning the gap. Here the CDR3 reads CAIRGVAASSYNEQFF. The CDR3 nucleotides read TGTGCCATCAGGGGTGTAGCGGCGAGCTCCTACAATGAGCAGTTCTTC.

The chain recombines TRBV5-4 with TRBJ2-7, with 11 bases lining up with TRBD2. CDR1 is SGHNT, CDR2 YYREEE, per germline (reference sequence). This CDR3 comprises 15 residues. Germline trimming cut 4 bases from V and 3 bases from J; bases unmatched to any gene: 6. CDR3 amino acids: CASSERTSGRYEQYF. As DNA, the CDR3 is TGTGCCAGCAGCGAGCGGACTAGCGGGCGCTACGAGCAGTACTTC.

This clone was found a few times. The rearrangement links TRBV20-1 to TRBJ2-1, with D possibly matching TRBD1 (5 bases). This CDR3 contains 11 residues. Trimming removed 6 bases from V and 6 bases from J, with 9 bases in between. The germline gives CDR1 DFQATT, CDR2 SNEGSKA (reference sequence). Here the CDR3 reads CSAHRGNEQFF. CDR3 DNA: TGCAGTGCCCATAGGGGCAATGAGCAGTTCTTC.

The chain is built from TRBV7-2 and TRBJ2-3, with a weak D call TRBD2 (6 bases). Trimming removed 2 bases from V and 0 bases from J, with 12 bases in between. The CDR3 spans 16 residues. The germline V gene has CDR1 SGHTA and CDR2 FQGNSA. DNA of the CDR3: TGTGCCAGCAGCTTATCCCTAGCGCCTAGCACAGATACGCAGTATTTT. Protein sequence: CASSLSLAPSTDTQYF.

The sample holds a few counts of this clone. The chain combines TRBV10-3 with TRBJ2-2, with D hard to call. This CDR3 has 14 amino acids. Germline CDR1 and CDR2: ENHRY and SYGVKD. V was clipped by 7 bases and J by 0 bases, with 9 bases between them. CDR3 loop: CAITANSNTGELFF. DNA of the CDR3: TGTGCCATCACCGCGAATTCGAACACCGGGGAGCTGTTTTTT.

This clone was observed a few times. This chain links TRBV30 with TRBJ1-5; the D is unclear. The CDR3 runs 14 residues. In germline, CDR1 is GTSNPN, CDR2 SVGIG (reference sequence). V was pared by 0 bases and J by 2 bases, with 8 bases between. The CDR3 region has the DNA TGTGCCTGGAGTGTACGGGGTGGCAATCAGCCCCAGCATTTT. It encodes CAWSVRGGNQPQHF.

The CDR3 nucleotides are TGTGCCAGCAGCCCTAAGGGGTTCGATGGCTACACCTTC. This translates into CASSPKGFDGYTF. The chain carries TRBV7-9 and TRBJ1-2, with D possibly TRBD1 on 5 matching bases. Trimming removed 5 bases at V and 6 bases at J, with 13 bases between. The germline gives CDR1 SEHNR, CDR2 FQNEAQ (reference sequence). The CDR3 runs 13 residues. Filled out from reference TRBV7-9 and TRBJ1-2, the complete variable domain reads DTGVSQNPRHKITKRGQNVTFRCDPISEHNRLYWYRQTLGQGPEFLTYFQNEAQLEKSRLLSDRFSAERPKGSFSTLEIQRTEQGDSAMYLCASSPKGFDGYTFGSGTRLTVV.

This chain links TRBV7-3 with TRBJ2-3; a weak D match, TRBD2 (5 bases). The length of the CDR3 is 11 residues. Germline V gene data show CDR1 as SGHTA and CDR2 as FQGTGA. V shed 11 bases and J shed 4 bases, with 10 bases lying between them. Here the CDR3 reads CASGIADTQYF. The CDR3 DNA reads as TGTGCCTCGGGGATAGCAGATACGCAGTATTTT.

The chain recombines TRBV6-1 with TRBJ2-3; D is perhaps TRBD2 (5 bases). Germline values: CDR1 MNHNS, CDR2 SASEGT. The CDR3 is made up of 13 amino acids. The V end was cut by 7 bases, the J end by 2 bases, with 10 bases between. The CDR3 DNA is TGTGCCAGCACCGAGGGTGTCACAGATACGCAGTATTTT. Its protein product is CASTEGVTDTQYF.

The J gene is TRBJ2-5, the V gene TRBV25-1, with a tentative D call TRBD1 (6 bases). Germline values: CDR1 MGHDK, CDR2 SYGVNS. This CDR3 contains 15 residues. The ends were cut back, 7 bases at V and 0 bases at J, with 15 bases in the middle. The CDR3: CASNGFGDNQETQYF. CDR3 in DNA: TGTGCCAGCAATGGTTTTGGGGACAACCAAGAGACCCAGTACTTC.

A remark on this clone: A far larger clone is one base from this, pointing to a likely read error. The chain is built from TRBV30 and TRBJ2-7, with 12 bases identical to TRBD2. V gave up 6 bases and J gave up 5 bases; unmatched junction bases: 23. The CDR3 contains 19 residues. Germline V gene data show CDR1 as GTSNPN and CDR2 as SVGIG (reference sequence). In DNA, the CDR3 is TGTGCCTGCCGGCAGGATCGACTAGCGGGAGTTCTACAAACCCACGAGCAGTACTTC. Translated: CACRQDRLAGVLQTHEQYF.

This clone has more than one count but fewer than ten. V is TRBV7-3 and J is TRBJ2-1; 12 bases map to TRBD2. Germline V CDR1 and CDR2: SGHTA, FQGTGA. V lost 4 bases and J lost 10; bases outside the gene matches: 8. There are 15 residues in the CDR3. The CDR3 DNA reads TGTGCCAGCAGCTGGACTAGCGGGACGCTATCCGAGCAGTTCTTC. It encodes CASSWTSGTLSEQFF.

V usage is TRBV5-1 and J usage is TRBJ2-1; 15 bases match TRBD2. The junction had 10 bases not matched to a gene; V was cut back by 3 bases and J by 6 bases. This CDR3 spans 18 amino acids. CDR1 and CDR2 from the germline V gene are SGHRS and YFSETQ. The CDR3 is CASSSRTSGRAGPNEQFF. The CDR3 DNA reads as TGCGCCAGCAGCTCTCGGACTAGCGGGAGGGCCGGCCCCAATGAGCAGTTCTTC.